The 32 T cell receptor beta chains reported below all come from one sample, sequenced in a study of OX40 agonist ivuxolimab in advanced cancers. The assay was immunoSEQ multiplex PCR, and TCRdb's table has in-frame clones only and misses some. The sample records roughly 56,000 clones, 87% being singletons. Specimen: CD4+ or CD8+ T cells sorted from blood, collected in a trial of the OX40 agonist ivuxolimab. The origin of the receptors is an adult with an advanced solid tumor such as melanoma, head and neck, liver or kidney cancer.

The V and J genes are TRBV19 and TRBJ2-6; D remains unclear. CDR3 length equals 15 residues. Germline V gives CDR1 LNHDA, CDR2 SQIVND (reference sequence). V gave up 3 bases and J gave up 3 bases, with 9 bases separating them. The DNA for the CDR3 is TGTGCCAGTAGTATTTTGGTAGATGGGGCCAACGTCCTGACTTTC. Residues: CASSILVDGANVLTF.

The J gene is TRBJ1-5, the V gene TRBV19; D is perhaps TRBD1 (5 bases). Germline V gene data show CDR1 as LNHDA and CDR2 as SQIVND (reference sequence). This CDR3 is built from 16 residues. V dropped 4 bases and J dropped 0 bases, with 13 bases sitting between them. As DNA, the CDR3 is TGTGCCAGTAGTACAGGAGGGGTCCATAGCAATCAGCCCCAGCATTTT. Translation: CASSTGGVHSNQPQHF.

The V and J genes are TRBV9 and TRBJ2-7, with a possible D match to TRBD2 (6 bases). From germline, CDR1 is SGDLS and CDR2 YYNGEE. The CDR3 spans 15 residues. Deletions cut 3 bases from V and 6 bases from J, with 19 bases between. The CDR3 here is CASSATAAGSREQYF. The DNA for the CDR3 is TGTGCCAGCAGCGCAACGGCCGCGGGATCCCGCGAGCAGTACTTC.

The rearrangement uses TRBV9 and TRBJ1-2; TRBD1 is a possible D gene (6 bases). The germline CDR1 and CDR2 sequences are SGDLS and YYNGEE. CDR3 length equals 14 residues. Trimming took off 0 bases at V and 4 bases at J, with 10 bases between the two ends. In DNA, the CDR3 is TGTGCCAGCAGCGTAGAGGACAGAGCCTATGGCTACACCTTC. Its protein is CASSVEDRAYGYTF.

This clone has a single count. The gene calls are TRBV28 and TRBJ1-3, with 7 bases that match TRBD1. CDR3 length: 14 amino acids. CDR1 MDHEN and CDR2 SYDVKM come from the germline V gene. Trimming took 5 bases from V and 2 from J; bases not matched to a gene: 3. Written as DNA, the CDR3 is TGTGCCAGCAGTCCCGGGACAGCTGGAAACACCATATATTTT. This translates into CASSPGTAGNTIYF.

The chain carries TRBV7-9 and TRBJ1-2; D might be TRBD1 (5 bases). Trimming removed 0 bases at V and 9 bases at J, with 14 bases between. The CDR3 consists of 14 residues. Germline CDR1 reads SEHNR; CDR2 reads FQNEAQ (reference sequence). The DNA of the CDR3 is TGTGCCAGCAGCTTAGCGGAGGGGTTGGCTAGCTACACCTTC. Translation gives CASSLAEGLASYTF.

This clone was recorded once. The J gene is TRBJ2-7, the V gene TRBV5-4, with 7 bases fitting TRBD2. The CDR3 spans 13 residues. The junction had 6 bases not matched to a gene; V was cut back by 4 bases and J by 5 bases. The germline gives CDR1 SGHNT, CDR2 YYREEE (reference sequence). DNA of the CDR3: TGTGCCAGCAGCCGGGGAGGGGTCGACGAGCAGTACTTC. Translation: CASSRGGVDEQYF.

Only a few counts were recorded for this clone. The chain has TRBV29-1 and TRBJ2-3; D is unresolved. CDR3 length: 14 amino acids. V dropped 0 bases and J dropped 3 bases, with 10 bases sitting between them. Germline values: CDR1 SQVTM, CDR2 ANQGSEA. The DNA of the CDR3 is TGCAGCGTTGAAGATCTGGGCCAGACAGATACGCAGTATTTT. It encodes CSVEDLGQTDTQYF.

This chain joins TRBV6-6 and TRBJ1-3, with D uncertain. This CDR3 comprises 14 residues. Germline-derived CDR1 and CDR2 are MNHNY and SVGAGI (reference sequence). V dropped 1 base and J dropped 1 base, with 5 bases sitting between them. CDR3 bases: TGTGCCAGCAGTTACTTGACATCTGGAAACACCATATATTTT. Translation gives CASSYLTSGNTIYF.

This chain links TRBV13 with TRBJ2-5; no reliable D call. The CDR3 extends over 15 amino acids. CDR1 and CDR2 (germline): PRHDT, FYEKMQ (reference sequence). Trimming cost V 5 bases and J 5 bases, with 18 bases left between them. The CDR3 spells CASSILLASVETQYF. CDR3 nucleotides: TGTGCCAGCAGCATACTTTTGGCTTCTGTCGAGACCCAGTACTTC.

This clone was recorded only once. The rearrangement uses TRBV19 and TRBJ2-2, with D tentatively TRBD1 (6 bases). Per germline, CDR1 LNHDA and CDR2 SQIVND (reference sequence). V lost 0 bases and J 0 bases, leaving 11 bases between the germline ends. CDR3 length: 17 amino acids. CDR3 sequence: CASSIDQGLANTGELFF. In DNA form, the CDR3 reads TGTGCCAGTAGTATAGATCAGGGGCTCGCGAACACCGGGGAGCTGTTTTTT. The variable domain in full, completed from reference TRBV19 and TRBJ2-2, reads DGGITQSPKYLFRKEGQNVTLSCEQNLNHDAMYWYRQDPGQGLRLIYYSQIVNDFQKGDIAEGYSVSREKKESFPLTVTSAQKNPTAFYLCASSIDQGLANTGELFFGEGSRLTVL.

The chain recombines TRBV11-3 with TRBJ2-2; D remains ambiguous. Germline-derived CDR1 and CDR2 are SGHNT and YENEEA. The CDR3 is made up of 15 amino acids. Trimming stripped 0 bases from V and 4 bases from J, with 9 bases between. Written as DNA, the CDR3 is TGTGCCAGCAGCTTAGATCAGGCAGTCACCGGGGAGCTGTTTTTT. This translates into CASSLDQAVTGELFF. Combining the CDR3 with reference TRBV11-3 and TRBJ2-2 gives the whole variable domain EAGVVQSPRYKIIEKKQPVAFWCNPISGHNTLYWYLQNLGQGPELLIRYENEEAVDDSQLPKDRFSAERLKGVDSTLKIQPAELGDSAVYLCASSLDQAVTGELFFGEGSRLTVL.

The count of this clone is one. This chain connects TRBV19 to TRBJ1-2, with D unresolved. The length of the CDR3 is 14 residues. Germline V lookup: CDR1 LNHDA, CDR2 SQIVND (reference sequence). With 3 bases removed from V and 0 bases from J, the gap between germline ends came to 8 bases. The CDR3 protein is CASSIIGTNYGYTF. The CDR3 DNA sequence: TGTGCCAGTAGTATTATAGGGACTAACTATGGCTACACCTTC.

The gene calls are TRBV13 and TRBJ1-5; unclear D gene. V was trimmed by 4 bases and J by 2 bases, leaving 6 bases between them. Germline V lookup: CDR1 PRHDT, CDR2 FYEKMQ (reference sequence). The CDR3 is 13 amino acids. CDR3 amino acids: CASSSYGNQPQHF. CDR3 in DNA: TGTGCCAGCAGCTCCTATGGCAATCAGCCCCAGCATTTT.

This chain connects TRBV28 to TRBJ1-5, with a tentative D call TRBD1 (6 bases). V gave up 5 bases and J gave up 7 bases, with 18 bases separating them. This CDR3 comprises 15 residues. The germline V gene encodes CDR1 MDHEN and CDR2 SYDVKM. This chain's CDR3 is CASSIGGGGSQPQHF. Here the CDR3 DNA reads TGTGCCAGCAGTATAGGGGGTGGGGGGTCGCAGCCCCAGCATTTT.

Relative to its sample, this clone is medium-sized. V is TRBV19 and J is TRBJ1-2; D gene unclear. CDR3 length: 11 residues. Between the trimmed V and J ends, which lost 6 bases and 8 bases, there was a span of 10 bases. Germline lookup yields CDR1 LNHDA and CDR2 SQIVND (reference sequence). The CDR3 DNA reads TGTGCCAGTAGGCTCGCTAGCGGCTACACCTTC. This encodes CASRLASGYTF.

With regard to this clone: One end of the junction fails to match germline, which may point to a read error. The rearrangement uses TRBV15 and TRBJ2-2, with TRBD2 identical over 12 bases. The CDR3 length is 15 residues. The germline CDR1 and CDR2 sequences are LNHNV and YYDKDF (reference sequence). The CDR3: CATSRLAGGTEELFF. The CDR3 DNA reads TGTGCCACCAGCAGACTAGCGGGGGGGACCGAGGAGCTGTTTTTT. Combining the CDR3 with reference TRBV15 and TRBJ2-2 gives the whole variable domain DAMVIQNPRYQVTQFGKPVTLSCSQTLNHNVMYWYQQKSSQAPKLLFHYYDKDFNNEADTPDNFQSRRPNTSFCFLDIRSPGLGDTAMYLCATSRLAGGTEELFFGEGSRLTVL.

The rearrangement uses TRBV5-4 and TRBJ2-1; TRBD2 aligns across 8 bases. The CDR3 covers 16 residues. Unmatched junction bases numbered 4, after V lost 2 bases and J lost 0 bases. Germline V gene sequence: CDR1 SGHNT, CDR2 YYREEE (reference sequence). The CDR3 region has the DNA TGTGCCAGCAGCTTAGCGGGAGCGAGCTCCTACAATGAGCAGTTCTTC. Translation gives CASSLAGASSYNEQFF.

This rearrangement joins TRBV4-1 to TRBJ2-3; D possibly corresponds to TRBD2 (6 bases). Germline V gene lookup returns CDR1 MGHRA and CDR2 YSYEKL. The CDR3 extends over 18 amino acids. V lost 2 bases, J lost 6 bases, and 24 bases lay in between. The CDR3 region is CASSQREARWAGLDTQYF. The CDR3 DNA reads TGCGCCAGCAGCCAAAGGGAGGCCCGGTGGGCCGGGTTGGATACGCAGTATTTT.

This chain links TRBV28 with TRBJ2-3; 9 bases are shared with TRBD1. V was clipped by 2 bases and J by 3 bases; unmatched bases: 3. Germline values: CDR1 MDHEN, CDR2 SYDVKM. The CDR3 is 15 amino acids. CDR3: CASSLQDRGTDTQYF. The CDR3 DNA reads TGTGCCAGCAGTTTACAGGACAGGGGTACAGATACGCAGTATTTT. Filled out from reference TRBV28 and TRBJ2-3, the complete variable domain reads DVKVTQSSRYLVKRTGEKVFLECVQDMDHENMFWYRQDPGLGLRLIYFSYDVKMKEKGDIPEGYSVSREKKERFSLILESASTNQTSMYLCASSLQDRGTDTQYFGPGTRLTVL.

The chain uses TRBV11-3 and TRBJ2-1; D might be TRBD1 (5 bases). The CDR3 spans 13 residues. V lost 5 bases to trimming and J lost 7 bases, with 12 bases between them. Germline V gene lookup returns CDR1 SGHNT and CDR2 YENEEA. The CDR3 reads CASSPGSGNEQFF. CDR3 in DNA: TGTGCCAGCAGCCCGGGCTCAGGGAATGAGCAGTTCTTC.

This chain links TRBV2 with TRBJ1-4; 9 bases align to TRBD1. The length of the CDR3 is 15 residues. Germline V lookup: CDR1 SNHLY, CDR2 FYNNEI. V trimming: 4 bases; J trimming: 5 bases; junction bases outside the gene matches: 5. The CDR3 sequence: CASSAVTGGNEKLFF. Written as DNA, the CDR3 is TGTGCCAGCAGTGCTGTGACAGGGGGGAATGAAAAACTGTTTTTT.

V and J are TRBV29-1 and TRBJ1-2; D is unclear. The CDR3 consists of 11 residues. Per the germline V gene, CDR1 is SQVTM and CDR2 is ANQGSEA. V shed 7 bases and J shed 7 bases, with 13 bases lying between them. CDR3: CSADSSPGYTF. The CDR3 DNA follows: TGCAGCGCCGACTCGAGTCCTGGCTACACCTTC.

J is TRBJ2-3 and V is TRBV5-4, with 11 bases that match TRBD2. Germline loops: CDR1 SGHNT, CDR2 YYREEE (reference sequence). The CDR3 is made up of 16 amino acids. V lost 4 bases and J lost 3; bases outside the gene matches: 7. The CDR3 bases are TGTGCCAGCAGCGCTAGCGGGAGGATCCTTACAGATACGCAGTATTTT. Encoded protein: CASSASGRILTDTQYF.

The V and J genes are TRBV4-2 and TRBJ2-2, with TRBD2 identical over 10 bases. The CDR3 totals 15 residues. Germline V CDR1 and CDR2: LGHNA, YNFKEQ. With 4 bases clipped from V and 5 bases from J, the junction kept 4 bases outside the gene matches. CDR3 DNA: TGTGCCAGCAGCCTCGGACTAGCGGATACCGGGGAGCTGTTTTTT. This gives the protein CASSLGLADTGELFF.

Only one count was recorded for this clone. V is TRBV5-1 and J is TRBJ2-6; no definite D call. The CDR3 covers 17 residues. From germline, CDR1 is SGHRS and CDR2 YFSETQ. V was pared by 4 bases and J by 2 bases, with 16 bases between. The CDR3 DNA follows: TGCGCCAGCAGCCCGGCGACGCGGCAGCCTGGGGCCAACGTCCTGACTTTC. Its translation: CASSPATRQPGANVLTF.

The V gene is TRBV10-3, the J gene TRBJ1-2, with D tentatively TRBD1 (6 bases). The CDR3 sequence is 15 residues long. Germline V gene data show CDR1 as ENHRY and CDR2 as SYGVKD. V shed 2 bases and J shed 6 bases, with 16 bases lying between them. DNA for the CDR3: TGTGCCATCAGTGAGGGAAGGCTAGGGGGGCATGGCTACACCTTC. Translated: CAISEGRLGGHGYTF.

The table lists this clone with a count of one. The chain uses TRBV7-2 and TRBJ2-1; D not resolved. The CDR3 covers 14 residues. V lost 5 bases and J 6 bases, leaving 14 bases between the germline ends. CDR1 is SGHTA, CDR2 FQGNSA, per germline. CDR3 sequence: CASSPLGTRNEQFF. For the CDR3, the DNA is TGTGCCAGCAGCCCCCTGGGAACCCGCAATGAGCAGTTCTTC.

The table lists this clone with a few counts. The chain has TRBV9 and TRBJ1-4; D unresolved. The CDR3 runs to 15 residues. V gave up 4 bases and J gave up 8 bases, with 18 bases separating them. CDR1 SGDLS and CDR2 YYNGEE come from the germline V gene. As DNA, the CDR3 is TGTGCCAGCAGCCCATCCCCCGCCAGGTCGGAAAAACTGTTTTTT. Translating it yields CASSPSPARSEKLFF.

In its sample, this clone was seen a few times. This chain joins TRBV6-1 and TRBJ1-5, with D maybe TRBD1 (5 bases). With 7 bases removed from V and 4 bases from J, the gap between germline ends came to 11 bases. This CDR3 contains 13 residues. CDR1 is MNHNS and CDR2 is SASEGT in the germline V gene. DNA of the CDR3: TGTGCCAGCACGGGACTCGGGAATCAGCCCCAGCATTTT. It is translated as CASTGLGNQPQHF.

V usage is TRBV19 and J usage is TRBJ2-1; 9 positions match TRBD1. V lost 1 base to trimming and J lost 9 bases; unmatched junction nucleotides: 7. CDR1 is LNHDA and CDR2 is SQIVND in the germline V gene (reference sequence). The CDR3 spans 15 residues. CDR3 DNA sequence: TGTGCCAGTAGTATAGTAGGGACAGGGCGGGGTGAGCAGTTCTTC. Protein sequence: CASSIVGTGRGEQFF.

The J gene is TRBJ2-5, the V gene TRBV2; 11 bases agree with TRBD2. There are 16 residues in the CDR3. The germline CDR1 and CDR2 sequences are SNHLY and FYNNEI. With V trimmed by 7 bases and J by 4 bases, 11 bases remained unmatched. For the CDR3, the DNA is TGTGCCAGCAAACTGGGGCTAGCGGGAGGCTTAGAGACCCAGTACTTC. Amino acids: CASKLGLAGGLETQYF.